The rows below give T cell receptor beta chains drawn from one sample of a study of blood T cell repertoires in COVID-19. Data came from immunoSEQ multiplex PCR; TCRdb stores just in-frame clones and leaves some out. Of more than 90,000 clones listed, roughly 80% are singletons. Sequences were obtained from peripheral blood. These receptors came from an older man with acute or convalescent COVID-19. The CDR3 runs from the conserved cysteine through the conserved F or W. The D gene is left open where the match is weak.

D gene: TRBD1
V gene: TRBV9
J gene: TRBJ2-7
CDR3 protein: CARGTGSFYEQYF
CDR3 DNA: TGTGCCAGAGGGACAGGGAGTTTCTACGAGCAGTACTTC

D gene: TRBD2
V gene: TRBV5-1
J gene: TRBJ2-1
CDR3 protein: CASSLEGLGVYNEQFF
CDR3 DNA: TGCGCCAGCAGCTTGGAAGGACTAGGTGTCTACAATGAGCAGTTCTTC

D gene: TRBD1
V gene: TRBV25-1
J gene: TRBJ2-7
CDR3 protein: CASSEYGTVSYEQYF
CDR3 DNA: TGTGCCAGCAGTGAATACGGGACAGTTTCCTACGAGCAGTACTTC

D gene: NA
V gene: TRBV13
J gene: TRBJ2-2
CDR3 protein: CASSRLFPNTGELFF
CDR3 DNA: TGTGCCAGCAGCCGGTTGTTCCCGAACACCGGGGAGCTGTTTTTT

D gene: TRBD1
V gene: TRBV19
J gene: TRBJ1-2
CDR3 protein: CASREDRGRGYTF
CDR3 DNA: TGTGCCAGTAGGGAAGACAGGGGCAGGGGCTACACCTTC

D gene: NA
V gene: TRBV2
J gene: TRBJ2-7
CDR3 protein: CASQEVFSYEQYF
CDR3 DNA: TGTGCCAGCCAAGAGGTTTTCTCCTACGAGCAGTACTTC

D gene: TRBD1
V gene: TRBV18
J gene: TRBJ1-5
CDR3 protein: CASSPGTGVEQPQHF
CDR3 DNA: TGTGCCAGCTCCCCCGGGACAGGGGTGGAGCAGCCCCAGCATTTT

D gene: NA
V gene: TRBV19
J gene: TRBJ2-3
CDR3 protein: CASSTPLVSDTQYF
CDR3 DNA: TGTGCCAGTAGTACCCCCCTAGTCTCAGATACGCAGTATTTT

D gene: TRBD2
V gene: TRBV6-6
J gene: TRBJ2-7
CDR3 protein: CASSYFSPAGGYEQYF
CDR3 DNA: TGTGCCAGCAGTTACTTTTCTCCCGCGGGGGGCTACGAGCAGTACTTC

D gene: NA
V gene: TRBV9
J gene: TRBJ2-3
CDR3 protein: CASSTSGWTDTQYF
CDR3 DNA: TGTGCCAGCAGCACCTCCGGGTGGACAGATACGCAGTATTTT